The present T cell receptor beta chain was sequenced within a study of T-cell reconstitution after alpha-beta-depleted transplantation in children. Trimming took 3 bases from V and 0 from J, leaving 6 bases between them. This CDR3 contains 13 residues. Unique molecular identifiers featured in how the TCRbeta library was prepared. In TCRdb, the PCR reads were re-called with MiXCR into one record per CDR3 protein. The table includes about 240,000 distinct CDR3 sequences, roughly a quarter detected once. On this clonotype: This clone may be a read error of a much larger clone one base away.

The sequencing used PBMCs, collected before TCRalphabeta/CD19-depleted stem cell transplant. The source of this sequence is a girl aged 2 to 10 with Fanconi anemia, due to receive a stem cell transplant. V is TRBV12-3 or TRBV12-4 and J is TRBJ2-7; unclear D gene. The CDR3 reads CASSLMISYEQYF. CDR3 DNA sequence: TGTGCCAGCAGTTTGATGATCTCCTACGAGCAGTACTTC.